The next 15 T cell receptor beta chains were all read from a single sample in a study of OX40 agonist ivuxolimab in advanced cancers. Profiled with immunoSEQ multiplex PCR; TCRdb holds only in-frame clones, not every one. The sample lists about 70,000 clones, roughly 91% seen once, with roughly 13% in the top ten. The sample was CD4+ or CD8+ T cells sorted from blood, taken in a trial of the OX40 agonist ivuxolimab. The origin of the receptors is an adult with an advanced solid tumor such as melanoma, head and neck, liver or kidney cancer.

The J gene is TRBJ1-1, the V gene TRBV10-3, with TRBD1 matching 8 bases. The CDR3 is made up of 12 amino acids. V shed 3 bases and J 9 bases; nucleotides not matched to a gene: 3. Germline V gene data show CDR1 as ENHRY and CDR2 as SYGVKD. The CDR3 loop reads CAISDRGLQAFF. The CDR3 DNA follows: TGTGCCATCAGTGACAGGGGGCTGCAAGCTTTCTTT.

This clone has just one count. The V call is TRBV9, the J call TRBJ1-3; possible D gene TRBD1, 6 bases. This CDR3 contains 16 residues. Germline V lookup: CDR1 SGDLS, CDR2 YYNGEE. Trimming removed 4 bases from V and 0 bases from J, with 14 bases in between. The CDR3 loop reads CASSTSQGYSGNTIYF. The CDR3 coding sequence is TGTGCCAGCAGCACCAGTCAGGGGTACTCTGGAAACACCATATATTTT.

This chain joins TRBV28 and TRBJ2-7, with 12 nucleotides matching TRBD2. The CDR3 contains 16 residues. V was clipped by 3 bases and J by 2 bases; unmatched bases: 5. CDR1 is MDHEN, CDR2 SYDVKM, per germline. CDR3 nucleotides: TGTGCCAGCAGTTTGGGGACTAGCGGGTACCCCTACGAGCAGTACTTC. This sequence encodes CASSLGTSGYPYEQYF.

CDR3 nucleotide sequence: TGTGCCAGCAGCTTAATGTCGGGAGGGAACACCGGGGAGCTGTTTTTT. Protein sequence: CASSLMSGGNTGELFF. V and J are TRBV7-9 and TRBJ2-2; TRBD2 matches 7 bases. The CDR3 is made up of 16 amino acids. Germline CDR1 reads SEHNR; CDR2 reads FQNEAQ (reference sequence). The V segment lost 2 bases and the J segment 1 base; nucleotides outside the gene matches: 4.

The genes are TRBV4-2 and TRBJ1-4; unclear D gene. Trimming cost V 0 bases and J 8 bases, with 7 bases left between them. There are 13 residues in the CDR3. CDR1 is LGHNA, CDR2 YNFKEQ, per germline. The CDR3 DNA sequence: TGTGCCAGCAGCCAAGATCTGGGAGAAAAACTGTTTTTT. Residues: CASSQDLGEKLFF.

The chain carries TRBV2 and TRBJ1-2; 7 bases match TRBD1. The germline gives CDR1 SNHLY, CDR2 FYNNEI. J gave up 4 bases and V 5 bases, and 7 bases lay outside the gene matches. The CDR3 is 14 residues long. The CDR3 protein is CASSPTGIGYGYTF. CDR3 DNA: TGTGCCAGCAGTCCGACAGGGATTGGCTATGGCTACACCTTC.

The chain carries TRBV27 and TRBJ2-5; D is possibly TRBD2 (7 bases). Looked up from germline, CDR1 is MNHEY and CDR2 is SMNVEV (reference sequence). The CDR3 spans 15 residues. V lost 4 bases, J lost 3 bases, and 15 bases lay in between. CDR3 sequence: CASSYGGLREETQYF. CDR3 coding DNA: TGTGCCAGCAGTTACGGGGGGCTACGGGAAGAGACCCAGTACTTC.

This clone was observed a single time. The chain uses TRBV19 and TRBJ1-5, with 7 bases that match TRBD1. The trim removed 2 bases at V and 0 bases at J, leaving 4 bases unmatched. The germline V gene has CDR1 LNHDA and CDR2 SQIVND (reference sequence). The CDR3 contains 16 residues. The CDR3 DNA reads TGTGCCAGTAGTATACCGGGACAGTATAGCAATCAGCCCCAGCATTTT. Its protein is CASSIPGQYSNQPQHF.

CDR3 amino acids: CASSRGTVRSYNEQFF. Written as DNA, the CDR3 is TGCGCCAGCAGCCGAGGGACAGTTCGATCCTACAATGAGCAGTTCTTC. The chain employs TRBV5-1 and TRBJ2-1; TRBD1 matches at 7 bases. This CDR3 has 16 residues. From germline, CDR1 is SGHRS and CDR2 YFSETQ. J was trimmed by 1 base and V by 4 bases; bases with no gene match: 8. The full variable domain, rest sourced from reference TRBV5-1 and TRBJ2-1, is KAGVTQTPRYLIKTRGQQVTLSCSPISGHRSVSWYQQTPGQGLQFLFEYFSETQRNKGNFPGRFSGRQFSNSRSEMNVSTLELGDSALYLCASSRGTVRSYNEQFFGPGTRLTVL.

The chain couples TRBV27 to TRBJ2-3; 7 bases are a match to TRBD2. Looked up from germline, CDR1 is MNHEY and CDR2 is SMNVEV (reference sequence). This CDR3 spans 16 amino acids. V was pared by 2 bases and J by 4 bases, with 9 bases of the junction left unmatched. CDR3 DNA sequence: TGTGCCAGCAGTTTAATTGTGGGGGAGGGGCCAGATACGCAGTATTTT. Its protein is CASSLIVGEGPDTQYF.

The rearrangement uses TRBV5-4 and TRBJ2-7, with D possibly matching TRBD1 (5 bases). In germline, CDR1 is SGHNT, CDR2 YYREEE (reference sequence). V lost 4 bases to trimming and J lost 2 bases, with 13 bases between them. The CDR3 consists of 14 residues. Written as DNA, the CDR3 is TGTGCCAGCAGCCCCTCCCCAGGGACCTACGAGCAGTACTTC. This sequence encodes CASSPSPGTYEQYF.

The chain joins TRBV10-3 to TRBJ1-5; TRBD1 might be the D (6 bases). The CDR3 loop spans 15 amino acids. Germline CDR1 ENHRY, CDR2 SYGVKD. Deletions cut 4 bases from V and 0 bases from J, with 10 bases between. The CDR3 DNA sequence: TGTGCCATCAGTGTAACAGGGACTAGCAATCAGCCCCAGCATTTT. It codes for CAISVTGTSNQPQHF.

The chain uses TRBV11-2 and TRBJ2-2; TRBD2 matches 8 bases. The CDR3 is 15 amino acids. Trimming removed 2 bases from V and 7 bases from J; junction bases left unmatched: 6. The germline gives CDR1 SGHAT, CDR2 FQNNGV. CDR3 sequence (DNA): TGTGCCAGCAGCTTAAGGCGGGAGGCGGGCGGGGAGCTGTTTTTT. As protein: CASSLRREAGGELFF. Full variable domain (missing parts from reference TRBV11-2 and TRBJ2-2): EAGVAQSPRYKIIEKRQSVAFWCNPISGHATLYWYQQILGQGPKLLIQFQNNGVVDDSQLPKDRFSAERLKGVDSTLKIQPAKLEDSAVYLCASSLRREAGGELFFGEGSRLTVL.

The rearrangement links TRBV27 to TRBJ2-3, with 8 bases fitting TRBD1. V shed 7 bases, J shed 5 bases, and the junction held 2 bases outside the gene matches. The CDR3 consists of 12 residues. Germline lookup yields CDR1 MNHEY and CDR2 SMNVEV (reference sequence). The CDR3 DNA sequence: TGTGCCAGCACCACAGGGGGAGATACGCAGTATTTT. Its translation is CASTTGGDTQYF.

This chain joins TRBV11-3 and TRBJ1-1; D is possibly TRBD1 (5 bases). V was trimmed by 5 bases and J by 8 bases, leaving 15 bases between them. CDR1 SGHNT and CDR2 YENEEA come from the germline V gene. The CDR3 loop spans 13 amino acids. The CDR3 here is CASSLNAAGEAFF. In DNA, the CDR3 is TGTGCCAGCAGCCTCAATGCGGCAGGGGAAGCTTTCTTT. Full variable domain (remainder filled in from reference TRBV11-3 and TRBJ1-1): EAGVVQSPRYKIIEKKQPVAFWCNPISGHNTLYWYLQNLGQGPELLIRYENEEAVDDSQLPKDRFSAERLKGVDSTLKIQPAELGDSAVYLCASSLNAAGEAFFGQGTRLTVV.